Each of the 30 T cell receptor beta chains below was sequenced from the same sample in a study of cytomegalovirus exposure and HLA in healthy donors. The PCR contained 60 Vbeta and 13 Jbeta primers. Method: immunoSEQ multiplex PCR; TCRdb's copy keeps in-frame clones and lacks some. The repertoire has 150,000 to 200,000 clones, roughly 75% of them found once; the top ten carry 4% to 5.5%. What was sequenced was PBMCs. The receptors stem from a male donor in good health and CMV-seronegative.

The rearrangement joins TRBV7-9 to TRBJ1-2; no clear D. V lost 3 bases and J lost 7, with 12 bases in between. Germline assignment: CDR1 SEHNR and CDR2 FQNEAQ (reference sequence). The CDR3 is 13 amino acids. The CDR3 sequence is CASSFAGEGGYTF. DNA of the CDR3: TGTGCCAGCAGCTTCGCCGGGGAGGGTGGCTACACCTTC.

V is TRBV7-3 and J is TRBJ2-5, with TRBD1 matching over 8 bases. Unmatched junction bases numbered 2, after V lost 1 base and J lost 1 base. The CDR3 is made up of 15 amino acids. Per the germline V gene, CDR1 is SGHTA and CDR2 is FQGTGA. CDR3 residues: CASSLITGGQETQYF. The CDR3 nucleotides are TGTGCCAGCAGCTTAATAACAGGGGGCCAAGAGACCCAGTACTTC.

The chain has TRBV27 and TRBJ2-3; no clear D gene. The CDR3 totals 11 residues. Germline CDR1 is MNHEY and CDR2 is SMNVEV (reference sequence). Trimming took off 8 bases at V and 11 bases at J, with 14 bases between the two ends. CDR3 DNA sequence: TGTGCCAGCGGAATTATTTCTAGGCAGTATTTT. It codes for CASGIISRQYF.

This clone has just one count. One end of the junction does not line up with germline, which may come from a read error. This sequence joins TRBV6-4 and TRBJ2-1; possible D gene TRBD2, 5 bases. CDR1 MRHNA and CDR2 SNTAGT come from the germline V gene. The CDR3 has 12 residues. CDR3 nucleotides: TGTGCCAGCAGTTACTCGGGGAGTGAGCAGTTCTTC. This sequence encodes CASSYSGSEQFF.

The CDR3 sequence: CASSPSYRADYGYTF. In DNA form, the CDR3 reads TGTGCCAGCAGCCCCAGCTACAGGGCGGACTATGGCTACACCTTC. The rearrangement links TRBV11-2 to TRBJ1-2; D is perhaps TRBD1 (6 bases). Per the germline V gene, CDR1 is SGHAT and CDR2 is FQNNGV. V lost 5 bases to trimming and J lost 3 bases, with 16 bases between them. The CDR3 totals 15 residues. Full variable domain (outside the CDR3, taken from reference TRBV11-2 and TRBJ1-2): EAGVAQSPRYKIIEKRQSVAFWCNPISGHATLYWYQQILGQGPKLLIQFQNNGVVDDSQLPKDRFSAERLKGVDSTLKIQPAKLEDSAVYLCASSPSYRADYGYTFGSGTRLTVV.

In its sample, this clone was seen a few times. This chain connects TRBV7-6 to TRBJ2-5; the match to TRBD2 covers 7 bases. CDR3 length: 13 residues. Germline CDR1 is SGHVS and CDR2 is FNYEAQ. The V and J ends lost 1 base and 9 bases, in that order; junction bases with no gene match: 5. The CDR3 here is CASSLDQAGAQYF. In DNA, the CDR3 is TGTGCCAGCAGCTTAGACCAGGCGGGGGCCCAGTACTTC.

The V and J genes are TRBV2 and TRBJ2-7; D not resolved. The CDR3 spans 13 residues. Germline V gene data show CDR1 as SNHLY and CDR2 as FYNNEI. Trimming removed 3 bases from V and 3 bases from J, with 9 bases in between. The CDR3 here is CASSDPTDYEQYF. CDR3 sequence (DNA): TGTGCCAGCAGTGACCCTACAGACTACGAGCAGTACTTC.

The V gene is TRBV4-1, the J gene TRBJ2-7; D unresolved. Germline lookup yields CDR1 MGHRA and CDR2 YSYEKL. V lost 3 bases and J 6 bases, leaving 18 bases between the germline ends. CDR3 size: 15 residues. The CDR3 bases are TGCGCCAGCAGCCATAACTGGTCCCCCGCCGGCGAGCAGTACTTC. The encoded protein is CASSHNWSPAGEQYF.

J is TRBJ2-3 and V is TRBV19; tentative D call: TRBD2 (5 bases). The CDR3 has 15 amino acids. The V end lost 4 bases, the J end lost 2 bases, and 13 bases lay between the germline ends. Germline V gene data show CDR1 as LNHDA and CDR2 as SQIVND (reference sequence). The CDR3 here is CASSTSLATTDTQYF. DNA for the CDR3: TGTGCCAGTAGTACCAGTCTAGCAACCACAGATACGCAGTATTTT. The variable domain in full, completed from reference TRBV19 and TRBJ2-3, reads DGGITQSPKYLFRKEGQNVTLSCEQNLNHDAMYWYRQDPGQGLRLIYYSQIVNDFQKGDIAEGYSVSREKKESFPLTVTSAQKNPTAFYLCASSTSLATTDTQYFGPGTRLTVL.

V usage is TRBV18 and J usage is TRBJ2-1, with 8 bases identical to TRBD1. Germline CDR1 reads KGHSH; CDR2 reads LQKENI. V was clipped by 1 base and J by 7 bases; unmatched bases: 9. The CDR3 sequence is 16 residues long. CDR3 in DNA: TGTGCCAGCTCACCACAGGGACAGGTCGGCGGGAATGAGCAGTTCTTC. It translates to CASSPQGQVGGNEQFF. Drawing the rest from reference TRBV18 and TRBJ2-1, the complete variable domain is NAGVMQNPRHLVRRRGQEARLRCSPMKGHSHVYWYRQLPEEGLKFMVYLQKENIIDESGMPKERFSAEFPKEGPSILRIQQVVRGDSAAYFCASSPQGQVGGNEQFFGPGTRLTVL.

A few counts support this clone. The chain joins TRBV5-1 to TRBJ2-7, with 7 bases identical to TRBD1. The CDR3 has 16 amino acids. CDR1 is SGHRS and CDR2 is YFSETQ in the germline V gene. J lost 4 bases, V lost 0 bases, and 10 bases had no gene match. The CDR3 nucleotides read TGCGCCAGCAGCTTGGGAGCCGAGGGGGCGACTTACGAGCAGTACTTC. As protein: CASSLGAEGATYEQYF.

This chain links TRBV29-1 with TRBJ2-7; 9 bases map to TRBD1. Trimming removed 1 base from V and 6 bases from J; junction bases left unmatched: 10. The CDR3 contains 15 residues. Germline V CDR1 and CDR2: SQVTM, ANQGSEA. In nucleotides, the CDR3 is TGCAGCGTTGAAGGCCCGGACAGGGGCCCTATCGAGCAGTACTTC. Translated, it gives CSVEGPDRGPIEQYF.

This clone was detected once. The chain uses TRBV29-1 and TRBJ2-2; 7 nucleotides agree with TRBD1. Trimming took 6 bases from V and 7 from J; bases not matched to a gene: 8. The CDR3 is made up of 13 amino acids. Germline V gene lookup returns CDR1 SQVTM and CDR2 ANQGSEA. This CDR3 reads CSVRTGANGELFF. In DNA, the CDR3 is TGCAGCGTGCGAACAGGGGCTAACGGGGAGCTGTTTTTT.

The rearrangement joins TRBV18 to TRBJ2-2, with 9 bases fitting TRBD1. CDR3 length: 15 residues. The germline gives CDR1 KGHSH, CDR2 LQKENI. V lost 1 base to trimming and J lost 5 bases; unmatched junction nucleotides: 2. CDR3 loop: CASSPRTGETGELFF. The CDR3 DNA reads TGTGCCAGCTCACCACGGACAGGGGAAACCGGGGAGCTGTTTTTT.

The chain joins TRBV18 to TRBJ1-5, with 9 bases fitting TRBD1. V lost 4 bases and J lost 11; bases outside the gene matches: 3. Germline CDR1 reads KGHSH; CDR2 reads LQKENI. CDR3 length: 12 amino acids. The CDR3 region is CASSRDREAQHF. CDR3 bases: TGTGCCAGCTCACGGGACAGGGAGGCCCAGCATTTT.

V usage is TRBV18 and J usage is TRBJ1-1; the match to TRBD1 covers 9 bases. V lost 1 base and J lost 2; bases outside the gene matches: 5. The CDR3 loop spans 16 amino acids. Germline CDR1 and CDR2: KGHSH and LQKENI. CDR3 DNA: TGTGCCAGCTCACCACGCGGGACAGGGTCCAACACTGAAGCTTTCTTT. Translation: CASSPRGTGSNTEAFF.

Here the CDR3 reads CASSPRWGGSYEQYF. DNA for the CDR3: TGTGCCAGCAGCCCTCGGTGGGGGGGGAGCTACGAGCAGTACTTC. The chain carries TRBV5-8 and TRBJ2-7; TRBD2 matches 7 bases. Trimming removed 4 bases from V and 3 bases from J; junction bases left unmatched: 10. The length of the CDR3 is 15 residues. Looked up from germline, CDR1 is SGHTS and CDR2 is YDEGEE.

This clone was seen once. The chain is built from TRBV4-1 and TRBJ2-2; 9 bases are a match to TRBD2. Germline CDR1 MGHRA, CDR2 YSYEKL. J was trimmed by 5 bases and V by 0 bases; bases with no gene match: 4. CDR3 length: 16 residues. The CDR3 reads CASSQEAGGFTGELFF. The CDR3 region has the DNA TGCGCCAGCAGCCAAGAGGCGGGAGGGTTTACCGGGGAGCTGTTTTTT.

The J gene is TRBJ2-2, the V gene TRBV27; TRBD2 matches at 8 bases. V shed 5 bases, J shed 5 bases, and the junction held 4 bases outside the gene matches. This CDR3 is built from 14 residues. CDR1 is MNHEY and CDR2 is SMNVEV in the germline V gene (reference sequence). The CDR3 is CASSVGGGTGELFF. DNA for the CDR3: TGTGCCAGCAGTGTTGGCGGGGGGACCGGGGAGCTGTTTTTT.

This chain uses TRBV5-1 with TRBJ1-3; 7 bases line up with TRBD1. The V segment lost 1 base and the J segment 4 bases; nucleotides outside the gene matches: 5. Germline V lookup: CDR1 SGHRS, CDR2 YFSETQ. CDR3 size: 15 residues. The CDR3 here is CASSLSGGPGNTIYF. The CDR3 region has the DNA TGCGCCAGCAGCTTGTCAGGGGGGCCAGGAAACACCATATATTTT.

The CDR3 region has the DNA TGTGCCAGCAGCTTAATTCTGTCAGCGGGAGAGGGCTACAATGAGCAGTTCTTC. This gives the protein CASSLILSAGEGYNEQFF. V usage is TRBV11-1 and J usage is TRBJ2-1, with TRBD2 matching over 8 bases. Looked up from germline, CDR1 is SGHAT and CDR2 is FQDESV (reference sequence). Trimming took 2 bases from V and 3 from J; bases not matched to a gene: 12. The CDR3 runs to 18 residues.

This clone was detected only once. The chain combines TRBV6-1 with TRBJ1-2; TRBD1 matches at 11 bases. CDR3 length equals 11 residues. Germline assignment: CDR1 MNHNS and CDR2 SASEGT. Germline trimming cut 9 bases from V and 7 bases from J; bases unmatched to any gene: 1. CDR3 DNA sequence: TGTGCCAGTGGGACAGGGGGTGGCTACACCTTC. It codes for CASGTGGGYTF.

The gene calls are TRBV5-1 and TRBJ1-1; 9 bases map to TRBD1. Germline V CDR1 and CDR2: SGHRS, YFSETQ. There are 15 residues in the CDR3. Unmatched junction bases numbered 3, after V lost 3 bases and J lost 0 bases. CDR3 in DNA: TGCGCCAGCAGCTCGGGACAGGGCATGAACACTGAAGCTTTCTTT. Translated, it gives CASSSGQGMNTEAFF. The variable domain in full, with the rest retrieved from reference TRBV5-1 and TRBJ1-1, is KAGVTQTPRYLIKTRGQQVTLSCSPISGHRSVSWYQQTPGQGLQFLFEYFSETQRNKGNFPGRFSGRQFSNSRSEMNVSTLELGDSALYLCASSSGQGMNTEAFFGQGTRLTVV.

The CDR3 protein is CASSQGPSSYEQYF. Written as DNA, the CDR3 is TGTGCCAGCAGTCAGGGGCCGAGCTCCTACGAGCAGTACTTC. V is TRBV7-3 and J is TRBJ2-7, with D possibly being TRBD1 (6 bases). V was clipped by 6 bases and J by 0 bases, with 12 bases between them. The CDR3 runs 14 residues. CDR1 and CDR2 (germline): SGHTA, FQGTGA.

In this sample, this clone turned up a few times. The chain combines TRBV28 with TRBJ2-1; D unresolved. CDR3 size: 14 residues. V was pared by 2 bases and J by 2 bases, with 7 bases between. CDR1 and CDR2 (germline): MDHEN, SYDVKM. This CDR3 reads CASSLGGTYNEQFF. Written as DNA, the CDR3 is TGTGCCAGCAGTTTAGGTGGCACCTACAATGAGCAGTTCTTC.

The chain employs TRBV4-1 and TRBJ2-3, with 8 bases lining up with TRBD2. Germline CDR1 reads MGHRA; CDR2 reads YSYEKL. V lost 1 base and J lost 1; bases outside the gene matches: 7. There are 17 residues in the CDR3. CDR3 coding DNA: TGCGCCAGCAGCCAAGTGGAACGGGGGGGCGGCACAGATACGCAGTATTTT. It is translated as CASSQVERGGGTDTQYF.

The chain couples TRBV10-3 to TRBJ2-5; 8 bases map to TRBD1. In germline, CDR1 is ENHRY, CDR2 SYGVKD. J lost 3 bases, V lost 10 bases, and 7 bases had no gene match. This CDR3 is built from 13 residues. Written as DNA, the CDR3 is TGTGCCACAGGACAGGGAAGGAAAGAGACCCAGTACTTC. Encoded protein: CATGQGRKETQYF.

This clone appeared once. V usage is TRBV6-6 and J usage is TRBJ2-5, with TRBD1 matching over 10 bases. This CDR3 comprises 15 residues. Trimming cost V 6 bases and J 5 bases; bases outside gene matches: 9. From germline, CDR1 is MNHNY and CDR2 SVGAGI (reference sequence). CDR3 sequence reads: CASRNTGTGAETQYF. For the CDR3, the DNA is TGTGCCAGCAGGAATACCGGGACAGGGGCCGAGACCCAGTACTTC.

CDR3 DNA sequence: TGTGCCAGCTCACAGACCGGGACAGGGGGCTGGGACGAGCAGTACTTC. Amino acids: CASSQTGTGGWDEQYF. The chain links TRBV18 to TRBJ2-7; TRBD1 aligns across 12 bases. Germline trimming cut 4 bases from V and 5 bases from J; bases unmatched to any gene: 9. The CDR3 is 16 residues long. CDR1 and CDR2 from the germline V gene are KGHSH and LQKENI.

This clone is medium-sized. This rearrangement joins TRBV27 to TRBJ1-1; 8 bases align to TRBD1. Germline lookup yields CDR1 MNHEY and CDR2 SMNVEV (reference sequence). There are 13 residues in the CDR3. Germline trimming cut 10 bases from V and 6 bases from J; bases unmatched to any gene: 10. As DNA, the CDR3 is TGTGCCACCCCGGACAGGGAGTGGTCTGAAGCTTTCTTT. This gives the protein CATPDREWSEAFF.